The 28 T cell receptor beta chains listed next were all sequenced from one sample in a study of T cell responses to AZD1222 COVID-19 vaccine. Generated by immunoSEQ multiplex PCR, the TCRdb table keeps only in-frame clones and is missing some. This sample yields approximately 150,000 clones, of which about 93% are seen a single time; roughly 3.9% belongs to the top ten. Sequenced material: peripheral blood, taken 28 days after the second AZD1222 dose. All receptors derive from an adult who received the AZD1222 COVID-19 vaccine.

This sequence joins TRBV28 and TRBJ2-7; tentative D call: TRBD2 (6 bases). Germline V gene lookup returns CDR1 MDHEN and CDR2 SYDVKM. The V end was cut by 8 bases, the J end by 1 base, with 6 bases between. This CDR3 spans 11 amino acids. CDR3 sequence (DNA): TGTGCCAGCGGGGGGTCCTACGAGCAGTACTTC. It yields the protein CASGGSYEQYF.

This sequence joins TRBV11-2 and TRBJ1-1, with TRBD1 matching over 7 bases. CDR1 is SGHAT and CDR2 is FQNNGV in the germline V gene. Unmatched junction bases numbered 4, after V lost 2 bases and J lost 4 bases. The CDR3 sequence is 14 residues long. CDR3 sequence (DNA): TGTGCCAGCAGCTTAATGGCAGGGGGCACTGAAGCTTTCTTT. Protein sequence: CASSLMAGGTEAFF.

The chain recombines TRBV29-1 with TRBJ1-2; 9 bases align to TRBD1. Germline V gene sequence: CDR1 SQVTM, CDR2 ANQGSEA. The CDR3 loop spans 11 amino acids. The V segment lost 2 bases and the J segment 8 bases; nucleotides outside the gene matches: 0. CDR3 protein: CSVETGGGYTF. The DNA for the CDR3 is TGCAGCGTTGAAACAGGGGGCGGCTACACCTTC.

The chain links TRBV7-2 to TRBJ2-7; no clear D. CDR1 and CDR2 (germline): SGHTA, FQGNSA. The CDR3 contains 18 residues. Trimming took 5 bases from V and 2 from J, leaving 25 bases between them. CDR3 bases: TGTGCCAGCAGCCCAACCCTCAGAACCGGGCCAAGGACCTACGAGCAGTACTTC. Residues: CASSPTLRTGPRTYEQYF.

The genes are TRBV3-1 (or the pseudogene TRBV3-2) and TRBJ1-1, with 7 bases that match TRBD1. V was clipped by 7 bases and J by 7 bases; unmatched bases: 9. CDR3 size: 13 residues. Germline V lookup: CDR1 LGHDT, CDR2 YNNKEL (reference sequence). The CDR3, as DNA: TGTGCCAGCAACTCGACAGGGAACTTTGAAGCTTTCTTT. Its translation is CASNSTGNFEAFF.

This chain joins TRBV9 and TRBJ2-1, with no clear D. Germline V gene sequence: CDR1 SGDLS, CDR2 YYNGEE. This CDR3 has 14 residues. V was cut by 1 base and J by 2 bases, with 7 bases left in between. Here the CDR3 reads CASSVFSAYNEQFF. The CDR3 bases are TGTGCCAGCAGCGTATTTTCAGCCTACAATGAGCAGTTCTTC.

The rearrangement joins TRBV9 to TRBJ2-1; 8 bases align to TRBD2. J gave up 7 bases and V 3 bases, and 3 bases lay outside the gene matches. The germline CDR1 and CDR2 sequences are SGDLS and YYNGEE. The CDR3 totals 13 residues. The CDR3 region is CASSAVAGNEQFF. CDR3 nucleotide sequence: TGTGCCAGCAGCGCCGTAGCGGGGAATGAGCAGTTCTTC.

CDR3 loop: CASSLKGPPNEKLFF. CDR3 DNA sequence: TGTGCCAGCAGTTTGAAGGGCCCCCCAAATGAAAAACTGTTTTTT. The chain has TRBV27 and TRBJ1-4; no clear D gene. V was clipped by 3 bases and J by 5 bases, with 13 bases between them. This CDR3 has 15 residues. The germline V gene encodes CDR1 MNHEY and CDR2 SMNVEV (reference sequence).

The chain has TRBV21-1 and TRBJ1-1. TRBV21-1 represents a pseudogene. The CDR3 totals 16 residues. CDR3 protein: CASPETRGEGSSEAFF. CDR3 nucleotides: TGTGCCAGCCCCGAGACCCGCGGGGAGGGGAGCTCTGAAGCTTTCTTT.

In DNA, the CDR3 is TGTGCCAGCAGCCGATTAGACCGGAATGAAGCTTTCTTT. This encodes CASSRLDRNEAFF. The rearrangement uses TRBV14 and TRBJ1-1; D is unresolved. The V gene's germline CDR1 is SGHDN and CDR2 FVKESK. Trimming removed 4 bases from V and 7 bases from J, with 13 bases in between. This CDR3 comprises 13 residues.

V usage is TRBV9 and J usage is TRBJ1-4; D not certain. This CDR3 contains 16 residues. CDR1 and CDR2 from the germline V gene are SGDLS and YYNGEE. V dropped 0 bases and J dropped 13 bases, with 22 bases sitting between them. The CDR3 bases are TGTGCCAGCAGCGTAGGTCCGGCAGGTGCATTGGAGGGACTGTTTTTT. Protein sequence: CASSVGPAGALEGLFF.

The rearrangement joins TRBV7-7 to TRBJ2-5; D is unclear. The germline gives CDR1 SSHAT, CDR2 FNYEAQ (reference sequence). V lost 5 bases to trimming and J lost 2 bases, with 15 bases between them. The CDR3 has 15 amino acids. The CDR3 region has the DNA TGTGCCAGCAGCGCCACACGAGGCGGTCAAGAGACCCAGTACTTC. It codes for CASSATRGGQETQYF.

The chain employs TRBV7-2 and TRBJ1-2; possibly TRBD1 for D (5 bases). Germline V CDR1 and CDR2: SGHTA, FQGNSA. CDR3 size: 14 residues. Trimming cost V 5 bases and J 4 bases, with 14 bases left between them. CDR3 sequence (DNA): TGTGCCAGCAGCCAAGGGACGGTCCCCTATGGCTACACCTTC. Translated: CASSQGTVPYGYTF.

J is TRBJ1-1 and V is TRBV5-1; D unclear. Germline lookup yields CDR1 SGHRS and CDR2 YFSETQ. V was shortened by 5 bases and J by 11 bases, with 25 bases between the two germline ends. CDR3 length equals 15 residues. The CDR3 region is CASSLYSGLGAKAFF. The DNA of the CDR3 is TGCGCCAGCAGTCTATATTCTGGATTGGGTGCAAAGGCTTTCTTT.

This clone turned up a few times. The chain joins TRBV13 to TRBJ2-5; the match to TRBD2 covers 8 bases. This CDR3 spans 14 amino acids. CDR1 and CDR2 from the germline V gene are PRHDT and FYEKMQ (reference sequence). Germline trimming cut 1 base from V and 5 bases from J; bases unmatched to any gene: 3. In DNA form, the CDR3 reads TGTGCCAGCAGCTTAGAGCGGGGGAGGGAGACCCAGTACTTC. It translates to CASSLERGRETQYF.

This clone was picked up one time. V is TRBV20-1 and J is TRBJ2-1; D not certain. V was shortened by 6 bases and J by 8 bases, with 11 bases between the two germline ends. The CDR3 totals 11 residues. Germline CDR1 is DFQATT and CDR2 is SNEGSKA (reference sequence). This CDR3 reads CSAASRDEQFF. CDR3 sequence (DNA): TGCAGTGCCGCCTCTAGGGATGAGCAGTTCTTC.

V and J are TRBV28 and TRBJ2-1; TRBD2 agrees at 13 bases. Germline V gives CDR1 MDHEN, CDR2 SYDVKM. The length of the CDR3 is 15 residues. After removal of 10 bases from V and 8 bases from J, the junction contained 11 bases not matched to a gene. The CDR3 nucleotides read TGTGCCACCTCCTTCAGGACTAGCGGGAGCGATGAGCAGTTCTTC. It yields the protein CATSFRTSGSDEQFF.

The chain carries TRBV5-1 and TRBJ2-3; D may be TRBD1 (6 bases). In germline, CDR1 is SGHRS, CDR2 YFSETQ. CDR3 length: 15 amino acids. Trimming removed 0 bases at V and 3 bases at J, with 11 bases between. In nucleotides, the CDR3 is TGCGCCAGCAGCTTGGGCTGGGGGCGTACAGATACGCAGTATTTT. It codes for CASSLGWGRTDTQYF.

The J gene is TRBJ2-7, the V gene TRBV2; the D gene could be TRBD1 or TRBD2 (5 bases each). Trimming cost V 4 bases and J 6 bases, with 16 bases left between them. Germline values: CDR1 SNHLY, CDR2 FYNNEI. CDR3 size: 14 residues. CDR3 nucleotides: TGTGCCAGCAGTGCCGACTCCGCTGGGGGCGAGCAGTACTTC. This encodes CASSADSAGGEQYF.

The CDR3 loop reads CASSLGAGETYEQYF. CDR3 nucleotide sequence: TGCGCCAGCAGCTTGGGGGCAGGGGAGACCTACGAGCAGTACTTC. This chain joins TRBV5-1 and TRBJ2-7, with a possible D match to TRBD1 (6 bases). Germline V gene lookup returns CDR1 SGHRS and CDR2 YFSETQ. CDR3 length: 15 amino acids. V was trimmed by 0 bases and J by 2 bases, leaving 12 bases between them.

This chain connects TRBV12-5 to TRBJ1-1; 12 nucleotides align to TRBD1. CDR1 and CDR2 (germline): LGHNT, FRNRAP. V was pared by 4 bases and J by 8 bases, with 2 bases of the junction left unmatched. The CDR3 loop spans 13 amino acids. CDR3 DNA: TGTGCTAGTGGTTGGGGACAGGGGGCGGAAGCTTTCTTT. As protein: CASGWGQGAEAFF.

V gene TRBV3-1 (or the pseudogene TRBV3-2) combines with J gene TRBJ2-3; D might be TRBD2 (6 bases). This CDR3 comprises 15 residues. The V gene lost 2 bases and the J gene lost 5 bases, with 14 bases spanning the gap. The germline V gene encodes CDR1 LGHDT and CDR2 YNNKEL (reference sequence). The CDR3 nucleotides are TGTGCCAGCAGCCAACAGAACGGGAGAATAGATACGCAGTATTTT. Translated: CASSQQNGRIDTQYF.

The chain joins TRBV7-9 to TRBJ1-1; 8 nucleotides line up with TRBD1. This CDR3 spans 14 amino acids. Germline values: CDR1 SEHNR, CDR2 FQNEAQ (reference sequence). The J segment lost 4 bases and the V segment lost 3 bases, leaving 4 bases of the junction unmatched. The CDR3: CASSLTTGGTEAFF. The CDR3 nucleotides are TGTGCCAGCAGCTTGACCACAGGGGGCACTGAAGCTTTCTTT.

The rearrangement joins TRBV13 to TRBJ2-7, with D possibly TRBD1 on 6 matching bases. The CDR3 runs to 14 residues. Germline V gene data show CDR1 as PRHDT and CDR2 as FYEKMQ (reference sequence). The germline V and J ends were trimmed by 0 bases and 6 bases, with 12 bases remaining between them. The CDR3 bases are TGTGCCAGCAGCTTAGGCGTTGGGGGCGGCGAGCAGTACTTC. Translated, it gives CASSLGVGGGEQYF.

The genes are TRBV7-8 and TRBJ2-3; 9 positions match TRBD2. V trimming: 5 bases; J trimming: 0 bases; junction bases outside the gene matches: 6. The CDR3 runs to 16 residues. CDR1 is SGHVS, CDR2 FQNEAQ, per germline. The CDR3 DNA reads TGTGCCAGCAGCATCCCTAGCGGGGCTAGCACAGATACGCAGTATTTT. Its translation is CASSIPSGASTDTQYF.

The rearrangement joins TRBV5-1 to TRBJ2-7; a weak D match, TRBD2 (7 bases). V shed 4 bases and J shed 7 bases, with 15 bases lying between them. Germline V CDR1 and CDR2: SGHRS, YFSETQ. CDR3 size: 13 residues. The CDR3 region has the DNA TGCGCCAGCAGCGACGCGGGGGCTCGGGAGCAGTACTTC. Its translation: CASSDAGAREQYF.

The CDR3: CASSETETNNSPLHF. In DNA, the CDR3 is TGCGCCAGCAGTGAGACGGAAACAAATAATTCACCCCTCCACTTT. V gene TRBV10-1 combines with J gene TRBJ1-6; no definite D call. Germline V gives CDR1 WNHNN, CDR2 SYGVQD (reference sequence). The CDR3 spans 15 residues. V was trimmed by 2 bases and J by 5 bases, leaving 10 bases between them.

This chain joins TRBV24-1 and TRBJ1-3; 7 positions agree with TRBD1. With V trimmed by 3 bases and J by 6 bases, 4 bases remained unmatched. Germline V gene lookup returns CDR1 KGHDR and CDR2 SFDVKD. There are 14 residues in the CDR3. The CDR3 protein is CATSDDRVENTIYF. The CDR3 nucleotides are TGTGCCACCAGTGATGACAGGGTTGAAAACACCATATATTTT.